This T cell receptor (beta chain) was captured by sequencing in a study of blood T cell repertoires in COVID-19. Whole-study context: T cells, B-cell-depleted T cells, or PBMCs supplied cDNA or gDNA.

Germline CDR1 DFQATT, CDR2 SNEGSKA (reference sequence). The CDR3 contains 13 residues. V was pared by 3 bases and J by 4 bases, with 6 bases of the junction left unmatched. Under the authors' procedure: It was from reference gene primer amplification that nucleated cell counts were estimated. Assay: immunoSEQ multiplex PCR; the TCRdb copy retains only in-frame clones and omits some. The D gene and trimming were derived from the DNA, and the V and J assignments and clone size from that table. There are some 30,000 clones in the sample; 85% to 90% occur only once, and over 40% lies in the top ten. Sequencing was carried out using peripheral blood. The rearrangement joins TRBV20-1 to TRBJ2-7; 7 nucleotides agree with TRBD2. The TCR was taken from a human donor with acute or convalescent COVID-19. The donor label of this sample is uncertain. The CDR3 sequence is CSASRPGGYEQYF. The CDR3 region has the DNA TGCAGTGCTAGTCGTCCGGGGGGTTACGAGCAGTACTTC.